The source of this T cell receptor beta chain is a study of T-cell reconstitution after alpha-beta-depleted transplantation in children. Trimming removed 2 bases from V and 5 bases from J, with 16 bases in between. The CDR3 length is 15 residues. Germline V gene data show CDR1 as SGHRS and CDR2 as YFSETQ. This clonotype has just a few counts. Unique molecular identifiers were incorporated into the prepared TCRbeta library. TCRdb passed the PCR reads through MiXCR, listing each CDR3 protein once. This repertoire shows over 550,000 distinct CDR3 sequences, about 10% found once; its top ten account for about 4%.

This receptor was identified in a human donor who donated a stem cell graft to a child with acute myeloid leukemia. The material sequenced was PBMCs from the stem cell graft donor, taken from the stem cell graft. The chain recombines TRBV5-1 with TRBJ2-5; D possibly corresponds to TRBD2 (7 bases). For the CDR3, the DNA is TGCGCCAGCAGCTTAGGAGCGGGACAAGGGGAGACCCAGTACTTC. Protein sequence: CASSLGAGQGETQYF.